This T cell receptor beta chain was found in a study of beta chain features in type 1 diabetes. Expressed TCRB transcripts were sequenced, since all the RNA that had been isolated was reverse transcribed. Repertoires were generated with immunoSEQ multiplex PCR, while TCRdb's copy carries only in-frame clones and drops some. Among 100,000 to 150,000 clones, about 15% were seen once, and the ten largest hold 2% to 3%. This clone was seen ten or more times. Its antigen is unidentified. Study findings and constraints: Shorter TCRB CDR3s, moderately but significantly so, were found in Type 1 diabetes patients in all four CD4+ subsets.

This TCR was sampled from a man aged 25-45 years with type 1 diabetes. Sequencing was performed on central memory CD4+ T cells from blood.

The DNA of the CDR3 is TGCGCCAGCAGCTTAGGGACGGAGGAAGAGACCCAGTACTTC. Its translation: CASSLGTEEETQYF. This chain joins TRBV5-1 and TRBJ2-5, with D perhaps TRBD1 or TRBD2 (5 bases each). V was cut by 2 bases and J by 3 bases, with 11 bases left in between. From germline, CDR1 is SGHRS and CDR2 YFSETQ. The length of the CDR3 is 14 residues. The full variable domain, rest sourced from reference TRBV5-1 and TRBJ2-5, is KAGVTQTPRYLIKTRGQQVTLSCSPISGHRSVSWYQQTPGQGLQFLFEYFSETQRNKGNFPGRFSGRQFSNSRSEMNVSTLELGDSALYLCASSLGTEEETQYFGPGTRLLVL.